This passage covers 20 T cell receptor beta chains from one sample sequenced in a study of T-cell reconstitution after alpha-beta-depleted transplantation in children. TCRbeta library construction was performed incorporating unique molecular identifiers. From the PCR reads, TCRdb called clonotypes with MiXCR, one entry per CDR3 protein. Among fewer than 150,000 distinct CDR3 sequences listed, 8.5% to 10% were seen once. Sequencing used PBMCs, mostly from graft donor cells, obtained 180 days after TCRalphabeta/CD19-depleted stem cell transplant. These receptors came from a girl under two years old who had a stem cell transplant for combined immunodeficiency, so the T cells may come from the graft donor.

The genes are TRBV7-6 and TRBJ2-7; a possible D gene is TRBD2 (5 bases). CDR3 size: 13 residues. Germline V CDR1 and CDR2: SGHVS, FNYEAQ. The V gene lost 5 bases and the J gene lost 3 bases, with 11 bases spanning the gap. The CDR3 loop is CASSPGVNYEQYF. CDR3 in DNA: TGTGCCAGCAGCCCCGGGGTCAACTACGAGCAGTACTTC.

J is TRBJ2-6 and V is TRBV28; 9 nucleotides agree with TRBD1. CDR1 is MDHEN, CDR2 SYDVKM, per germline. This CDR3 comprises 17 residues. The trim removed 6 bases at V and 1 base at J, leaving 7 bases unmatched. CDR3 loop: CASSPGTGWSGANVLTF. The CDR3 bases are TGTGCCAGCAGCCCCGGGACAGGGTGGTCTGGGGCCAACGTCCTGACTTTC. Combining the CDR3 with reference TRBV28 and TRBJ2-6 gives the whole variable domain DVKVTQSSRYLVKRTGEKVFLECVQDMDHENMFWYRQDPGLGLRLIYFSYDVKMKEKGDIPEGYSVSREKKERFSLILESASTNQTSMYLCASSPGTGWSGANVLTFGAGSRLTVL.

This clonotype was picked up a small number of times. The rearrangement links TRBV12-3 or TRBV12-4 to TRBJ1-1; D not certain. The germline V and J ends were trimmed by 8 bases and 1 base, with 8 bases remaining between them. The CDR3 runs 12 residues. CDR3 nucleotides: TGTGCCAGCCATGCAGGGAACACTGAAGCTTTCTTT. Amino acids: CASHAGNTEAFF.

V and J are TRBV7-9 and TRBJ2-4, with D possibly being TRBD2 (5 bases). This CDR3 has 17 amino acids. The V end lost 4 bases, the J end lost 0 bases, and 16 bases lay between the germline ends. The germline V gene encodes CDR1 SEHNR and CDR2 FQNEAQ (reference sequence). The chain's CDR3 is CASSSGLGVLAKNIQYF. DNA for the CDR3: TGTGCCAGCAGCTCCGGACTGGGTGTTCTAGCCAAAAACATTCAGTACTTC. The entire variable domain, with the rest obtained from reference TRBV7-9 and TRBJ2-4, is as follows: DTGVSQNPRHKITKRGQNVTFRCDPISEHNRLYWYRQTLGQGPEFLTYFQNEAQLEKSRLLSDRFSAERPKGSFSTLEIQRTEQGDSAMYLCASSSGLGVLAKNIQYFGAGTRLSVL.

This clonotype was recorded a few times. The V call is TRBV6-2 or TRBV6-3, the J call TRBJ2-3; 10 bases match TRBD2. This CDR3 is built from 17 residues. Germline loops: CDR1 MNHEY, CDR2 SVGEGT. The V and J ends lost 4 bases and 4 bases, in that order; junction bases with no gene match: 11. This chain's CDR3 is CASSLAAGTSASDTQYF. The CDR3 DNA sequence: TGTGCCAGCAGTTTAGCCGCCGGGACTAGCGCCTCAGATACGCAGTATTTT.

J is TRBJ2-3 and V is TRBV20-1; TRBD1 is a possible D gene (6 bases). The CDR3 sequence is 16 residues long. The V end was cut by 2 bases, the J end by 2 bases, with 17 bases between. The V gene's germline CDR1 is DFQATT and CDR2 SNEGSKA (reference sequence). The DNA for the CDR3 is TGCAGTGCTAGACATCCGCTAGGACAGTCCACAGATACGCAGTATTTT. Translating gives CSARHPLGQSTDTQYF.

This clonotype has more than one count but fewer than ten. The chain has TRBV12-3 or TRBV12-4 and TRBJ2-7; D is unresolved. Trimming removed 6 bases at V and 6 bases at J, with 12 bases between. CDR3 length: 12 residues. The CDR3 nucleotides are TGTGCCAGCAGCCCCGGTGCCTCCGAGCAGTACTTC. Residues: CASSPGASEQYF.

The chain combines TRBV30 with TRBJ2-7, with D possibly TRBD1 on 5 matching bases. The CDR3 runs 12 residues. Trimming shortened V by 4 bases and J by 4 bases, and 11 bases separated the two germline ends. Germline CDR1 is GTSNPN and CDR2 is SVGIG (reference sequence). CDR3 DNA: TGTGCCTGGACCACAAGGGGATACGAGCAGTACTTC. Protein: CAWTTRGYEQYF.

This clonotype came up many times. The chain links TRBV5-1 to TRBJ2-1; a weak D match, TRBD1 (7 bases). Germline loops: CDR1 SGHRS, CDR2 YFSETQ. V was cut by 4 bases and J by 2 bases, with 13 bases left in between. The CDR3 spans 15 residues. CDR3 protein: CASSRAGTAYNEQFF. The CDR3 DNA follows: TGCGCCAGCAGCAGGGCGGGGACAGCCTACAATGAGCAGTTCTTC.

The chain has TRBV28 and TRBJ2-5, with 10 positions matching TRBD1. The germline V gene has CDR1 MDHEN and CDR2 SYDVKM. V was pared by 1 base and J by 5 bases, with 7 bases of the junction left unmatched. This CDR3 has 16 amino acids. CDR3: CASSLLGQGIRETQYF. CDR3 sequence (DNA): TGTGCCAGCAGTTTATTGGGACAGGGGATAAGGGAGACCCAGTACTTC.

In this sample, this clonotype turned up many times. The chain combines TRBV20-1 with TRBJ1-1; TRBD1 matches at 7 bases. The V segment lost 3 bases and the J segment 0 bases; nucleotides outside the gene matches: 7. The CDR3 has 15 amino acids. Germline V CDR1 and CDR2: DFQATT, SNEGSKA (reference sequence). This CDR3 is CSARYRGNLNTEAFF. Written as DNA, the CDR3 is TGCAGTGCTAGGTACAGGGGAAACTTGAACACTGAAGCTTTCTTT.

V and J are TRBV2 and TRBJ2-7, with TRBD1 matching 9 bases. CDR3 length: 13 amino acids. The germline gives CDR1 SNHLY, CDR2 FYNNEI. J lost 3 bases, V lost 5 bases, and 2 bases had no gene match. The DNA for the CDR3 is TGTGCCAGCAGTTGGACAGGGGACTACGAGCAGTACTTC. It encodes CASSWTGDYEQYF. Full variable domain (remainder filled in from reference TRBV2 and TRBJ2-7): EPEVTQTPSHQVTQMGQEVILRCVPISNHLYFYWYRQILGQKVEFLVSFYNNEISEKSEIFDDQFSVERPDGSNFTLKIRSTKLEDSAMYFCASSWTGDYEQYFGPGTRLTVT.

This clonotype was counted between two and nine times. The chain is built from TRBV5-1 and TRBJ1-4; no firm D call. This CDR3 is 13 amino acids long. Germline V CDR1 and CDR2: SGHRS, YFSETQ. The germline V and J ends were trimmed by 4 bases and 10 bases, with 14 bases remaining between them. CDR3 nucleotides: TGCGCCAGCAGCAATGAGACTTACGGAAAACTGTTTTTT. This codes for CASSNETYGKLFF.

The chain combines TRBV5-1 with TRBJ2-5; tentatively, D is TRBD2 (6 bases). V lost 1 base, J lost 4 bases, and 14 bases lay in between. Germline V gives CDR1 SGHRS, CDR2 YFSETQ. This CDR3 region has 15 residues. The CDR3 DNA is TGCGCCAGCAGCTTGATCACGGGAGCGGGAGAGACCCAGTACTTC. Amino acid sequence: CASSLITGAGETQYF.

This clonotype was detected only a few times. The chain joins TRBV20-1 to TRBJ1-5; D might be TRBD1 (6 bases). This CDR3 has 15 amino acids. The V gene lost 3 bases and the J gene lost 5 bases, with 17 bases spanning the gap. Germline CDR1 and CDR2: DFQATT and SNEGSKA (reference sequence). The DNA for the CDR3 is TGCAGTGCTAGGCCACCCGGGGGCGACTATCAGCCCCAGCATTTT. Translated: CSARPPGGDYQPQHF.

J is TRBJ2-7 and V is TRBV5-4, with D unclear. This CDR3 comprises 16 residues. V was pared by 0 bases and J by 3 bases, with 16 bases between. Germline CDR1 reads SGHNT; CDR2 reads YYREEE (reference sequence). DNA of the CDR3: TGTGCCAGCAGCTTGGACCCACGACCGCGCGGCTACGAGCAGTACTTC. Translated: CASSLDPRPRGYEQYF.

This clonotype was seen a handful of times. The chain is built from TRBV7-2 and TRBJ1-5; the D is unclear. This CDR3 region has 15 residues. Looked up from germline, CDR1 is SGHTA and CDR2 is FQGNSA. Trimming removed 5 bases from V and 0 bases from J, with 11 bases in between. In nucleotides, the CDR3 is TGTGCCAGCAGCGATGCAGCCTATAGCAATCAGCCCCAGCATTTT. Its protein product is CASSDAAYSNQPQHF.

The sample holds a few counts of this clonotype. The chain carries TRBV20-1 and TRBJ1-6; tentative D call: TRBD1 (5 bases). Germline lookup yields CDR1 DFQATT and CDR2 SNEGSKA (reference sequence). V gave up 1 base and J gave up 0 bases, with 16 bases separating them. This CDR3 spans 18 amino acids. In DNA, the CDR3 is TGCAGTGCTAGAGTACGGCAGGGCCCTAGCTCCTATAATTCACCCCTCCACTTT. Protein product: CSARVRQGPSSYNSPLHF.

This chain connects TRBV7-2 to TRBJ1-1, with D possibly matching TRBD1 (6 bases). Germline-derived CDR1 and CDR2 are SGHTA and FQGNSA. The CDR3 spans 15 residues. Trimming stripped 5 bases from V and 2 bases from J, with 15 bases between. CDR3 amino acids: CASSGGDTFNTEAFF. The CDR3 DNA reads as TGTGCCAGCAGCGGAGGGGACACTTTCAACACTGAAGCTTTCTTT.

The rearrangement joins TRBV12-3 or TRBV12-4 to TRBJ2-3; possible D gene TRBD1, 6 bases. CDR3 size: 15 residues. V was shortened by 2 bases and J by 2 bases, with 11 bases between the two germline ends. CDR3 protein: CASSLSGHLTDTQYF. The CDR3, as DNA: TGTGCCAGCAGTTTATCGGGACACCTCACAGATACGCAGTATTTT.